This T cell receptor (beta chain) was recovered during a study of T-cell reconstitution after alpha-beta-depleted transplantation in children. The TCRbeta library was prepared with unique molecular identifiers. TCRdb re-called the PCR reads through MiXCR, storing one row per CDR3 protein. The repertoire holds around 500,000 distinct CDR3 sequences, with roughly an eighth as singletons. This clonotype appeared many times. The V gene lost 0 bases and the J gene lost 0 bases, with 8 bases spanning the gap. This CDR3 is 15 amino acids long. CDR1 is SGHKS and CDR2 is YYEKEE in the germline V gene (reference sequence).

The material sequenced was PBMCs from the stem cell graft donor, taken from the stem cell graft. The receptor was isolated from a human donor who donated a stem cell graft to a child with combined immunodeficiency. This chain links TRBV5-5 with TRBJ2-3; D possibly corresponds to TRBD2 (5 bases). The CDR3 DNA is TGTGCCAGCAGCTTGGACGGACTTAGCACAGATACGCAGTATTTT. Protein: CASSLDGLSTDTQYF.